The TCR beta chain described here comes from a study of blood T cell repertoires in COVID-19. Study-level information: Samples taken during acute and convalescent COVID-19 were collected in the United States, Italy and Spain. From T cells, B-cell-depleted T cells, or PBMCs came the material, which was cDNA or gDNA.

The germline V gene has CDR1 MNHEY and CDR2 SVGAGI. This CDR3 comprises 15 residues. The junction had 6 bases not matched to a gene; V was cut back by 7 bases and J by 0 bases. Authors' data handling: It was from reference gene primer amplification that nucleated cell counts were estimated. The assay was immunoSEQ multiplex PCR, and TCRdb's table has in-frame clones only and misses some. The D gene and trimming were derived from the DNA, and the V and J assignments and clone size from that table. The data contain 100,000 to 150,000 clones, approximately 81% of them singletons. What was sequenced was peripheral blood. The TCR originated in a man aged 40-49 years with active or convalescent COVID-19. The V gene is TRBV6-5, the J gene TRBJ2-7; 10 nucleotides match TRBD1. CDR3 DNA: TGTGCCAGCATAGACTGGACAGGGGGCTCCTACGAGCAGTACTTC. It yields the protein CASIDWTGGSYEQYF.